These 16 T cell receptor delta chains were sequenced from one sample in a study of fetal and pediatric gammadelta thymocytes. TCRdb re-called the reads via CATT. The sample yields almost 2,000 delta-chain clones, around a quarter seen once. The specimen sequenced was non-Vgamma9Vdelta2 gamma-delta T cells from the thymus. Subset denoted: CD3+gammadeltaTCR+ thymocytes not co-expressing Vgamma9 and Vdelta2. Receptors originate from a child who underwent cardiac surgery and was recorded as healthy.

Concerning this clone: This clone may be a read error of a much larger clone one base away. The chain combines TRDV1 with TRDJ1; 7 bases are a match to TRDD3. Germline V gives CDR1 TSWWSYY, CDR2 QGS. The junction had 29 bases not matched to a gene; V was cut back by 1 base and J by 3 bases. The CDR3 consists of 23 residues. The chain's CDR3 is CALGEPRGNPKGIWGPCADKLIF. Written as DNA, the CDR3 is TGTGCTCTTGGGGAACCACGAGGGAATCCTAAGGGGATATGGGGCCCGTGCGCCGATAAACTCATCTTT.

As to this clone: A far larger clone is off by one base, so a read error is likely. This chain uses TRDV1 with TRDJ1; TRDD3 aligns across 11 bases. The CDR3 is made up of 24 amino acids. Trimming cost V 0 bases and J 1 base; bases outside gene matches: 25. Germline CDR1 is TSWWSYY and CDR2 is QGS. The CDR3 region has the DNA TGTGCTCTTGGGGAACTAGGTCGCAGGAGAATCACTTACTGGGGGATAGTCGGCACCGATAAACTCATCTTT. It translates to CALGELGRRRITYWGIVGTDKLIF.

This clone counts as medium-sized (0.01 to 0.1%). This chain joins TRDV1 and TRDJ1, with 8 bases that match TRDD3. This CDR3 has 18 amino acids. Germline V CDR1 and CDR2: TSWWSYY, QGS. The junction had 16 bases not matched to a gene; V was cut back by 3 bases and J by 4 bases. CDR3 bases: TGTGCTCTTGGGGAGTTATTTCCAACGGGGATACCTCTCGATAAACTCATCTTT. Encoded protein: CALGELFPTGIPLDKLIF.

This clone occurred once. This sequence joins TRDV1 and TRDJ1, with 8 positions matching TRDD3. The length of the CDR3 is 24 residues. Unmatched junction bases numbered 31, after V lost 0 bases and J lost 4 bases. Germline V gene data show CDR1 as TSWWSYY and CDR2 as QGS. CDR3 sequence: CALGELGRSRGYLSVPDPDDKLIF. The DNA for the CDR3 is TGTGCTCTTGGGGAACTAGGAAGGAGTCGGGGATACTTATCGGTACCAGACCCCGACGATAAACTCATCTTT.

This clone qualifies as medium-sized. V gene TRDV1 combines with J gene TRDJ1; 13 bases align to TRDD3. CDR1 TSWWSYY and CDR2 QGS come from the germline V gene. The CDR3 has 20 amino acids. The trim removed 4 bases at V and 0 bases at J, leaving 14 bases unmatched. Written as DNA, the CDR3 is TGTGCTCTTGGGGCTGGTACTGGGGGATACGGCGGGAGGTACACCGATAAACTCATCTTT. Translating it yields CALGAGTGGYGGRYTDKLIF.

Concerning this clone: It differs at one base from a far larger clone, so likely a read error. The V call is TRDV1, the J call TRDJ1, with D possibly being TRDD2 or TRDD3 (6 bases each). CDR1 and CDR2 (germline): TSWWSYY, QGS. CDR3 length equals 24 residues. The CDR3 loop reads CALGETPSVSYQYWAGGYTNKLIF. In nucleotides, the CDR3 is TGTGCTCTTGGGGAAACCCCCTCTGTCTCCTACCAGTACTGGGCGGGCGGGTACACCAATAAACTCATCTTT.

This clone is labeled as medium-sized. This chain connects TRDV1 to TRDJ1; 9 bases align to TRDD3. Germline lookup yields CDR1 TSWWSYY and CDR2 QGS. With 3 bases clipped from V and 3 bases from J, the junction kept 17 bases outside the gene matches. This CDR3 contains 19 residues. CDR3 bases: TGTGCTCTTGGGGATCATCCTACAGCTGGGGGATTATGCTCCGATAAACTCATCTTT. This translates into CALGDHPTAGGLCSDKLIF.

As regards this clone: This could be a read error, since a much larger clone is one nucleotide away. The chain uses TRDV1 and TRDJ1; TRDD2 is a possible D gene (5 bases). Germline CDR1 TSWWSYY, CDR2 QGS. The CDR3 consists of 20 residues. The V end was cut by 3 bases, the J end by 0 bases, with 26 bases between. The CDR3 coding sequence is TGTGCTCTTGGGGACACCACGCCAGCTTCCCACGGGCGGTACACCGATAAACTCATCTTT. Its protein is CALGDTTPASHGRYTDKLIF.

The count of this clone is one. With a far larger clone one base away, a read error is the likely cause. The rearrangement uses TRDV1 and TRDJ1; D may be TRDD3 (5 bases). The CDR3 has 16 residues. CDR1 TSWWSYY and CDR2 QGS come from the germline V gene. The CDR3 loop is CARGEASPCDTDKLIF. The CDR3 DNA follows: TGTGCTCGTGGGGAAGCTTCGCCTTGCGACACCGATAAACTCATCTTT.

This clone is deemed medium-sized. V is TRDV1 and J is TRDJ1, with 7 positions matching TRDD3. This CDR3 contains 18 residues. CDR1 TSWWSYY and CDR2 QGS come from the germline V gene. The trim removed 0 bases at V and 0 bases at J, leaving 10 bases unmatched. CDR3 DNA sequence: TGTGCTCTTGGGGAACTAGCTGAGGTGGGGGACTACACCGATAAACTCATCTTT. It encodes CALGELAEVGDYTDKLIF.

Notes on this clone: A far larger clone is only one base removed, so a read error is likely. The same CDR3 can be traced to other DNA sequences in this sample. This chain connects TRAV38-2/DV8 to TRDJ1; 7 bases are a match to TRDD3. CDR1 is TSESDYY and CDR2 is QEAYKQQN in the germline V gene. CDR3 length: 20 amino acids. CDR3 nucleotides: TGTGCTTATAGGAGTACCTACGGCCTGGGGGTTCGAGAAAGTCCCGGGGAACTCATTTTT. Residues: CAYRSTYGLGVRESPGELIF.

Comment on this clone: A much larger clone sits a single nucleotide away, making a read error possible. The rearrangement uses TRDV1 and TRDJ1; TRDD2 is a possible D gene (6 bases). The CDR3 contains 22 residues. V dropped 0 bases and J dropped 3 bases, with 32 bases sitting between them. The germline CDR1 and CDR2 sequences are TSWWSYY and QGS. CDR3 sequence: CALGELRLPAPGGAILADKLIF. The CDR3 DNA sequence: TGTGCTCTTGGGGAACTCAGGCTTCCTGCGCCCGGCGGGGCGATACTAGCCGATAAACTCATCTTT.

The chain carries TRDV1 and TRDJ4; the match to TRDD3 covers 8 bases. Germline loops: CDR1 TSWWSYY, CDR2 QGS. After removal of 3 bases from V and 7 bases from J, the junction contained 22 bases not matched to a gene. The CDR3 sequence is 18 residues long. The CDR3: CALGDRQPTNWGVGVLIF. The CDR3 DNA sequence: TGTGCTCTTGGGGATCGACAACCTACGAACTGGGGGGTTGGTGTCCTGATCTTT.

Within the sample, this clone is medium-sized. The V call is TRDV3, the J call TRDJ1; 7 positions agree with TRDD3. Germline-derived CDR1 and CDR2 are TVYSNPD and GDNSRS (reference sequence). The CDR3 is 17 residues long. V lost 0 bases and J lost 2; bases outside the gene matches: 15. Here the CDR3 reads CAFSPPRRWGNTDKLIF. The CDR3 coding sequence is TGTGCCTTTAGTCCTCCTAGAAGATGGGGGAATACCGATAAACTCATCTTT.

In its sample, this clone was seen a few times. This sequence may be a read error, since a much larger clone differs from it by one base. This sequence joins TRDV1 and TRDJ4; D unresolved. There are 14 residues in the CDR3. Germline lookup yields CDR1 TSWWSYY and CDR2 QGS. This chain's CDR3 is CALGEPCSPRHLIF. In DNA form, the CDR3 reads TGTGCTCTTGGGGAACCATGCTCCCCCAGACACCTGATCTTT.

About this clone itself: This may be a read error: a much more frequent sequence differs by one nucleotide. The genes are TRDV1 and TRDJ1, with TRDD3 identical over 8 bases. The CDR3 has 20 residues. The V segment lost 3 bases and the J segment 0 bases; nucleotides outside the gene matches: 18. Germline V CDR1 and CDR2: TSWWSYY, QGS. The CDR3 here is CALGDTHSLMGDLYTDKLIF. CDR3 DNA sequence: TGTGCTCTTGGGGACACTCATTCCCTTATGGGGGATCTGTACACCGATAAACTCATCTTT.